This TCR beta chain was sequenced for a study of cytomegalovirus exposure and HLA in healthy donors (dated by TCRdb to about 2017). Notes on the research overall: An earlier analysis of some 620 of the donors reported under 300 Gb of sequence data and 117 million unique TCR beta sequences obtained from 150 million to 200 million T cells. About 300 gigabases of sequencing data and approximately 85 million unique TCR sequences were included in an early release covering about 700 HLA-typed donors. Of the roughly 400 genotyped donors, roughly 85% fell in the genetic ancestry cluster associated with self-reported Caucasian donors. The study was designed to test whether signatures of past pathogen exposure could be identified by cataloging public T cell receptors. The T cell repertoires of about 700 subjects were profiled by immunosequencing and related to cytomegalovirus serostatus. Besides the first cohort of 666 subjects, a separate validation cohort made up of over a hundred different subjects was used. To predict cytomegalovirus infection status, the study combined high-throughput TCR immunosequencing, statistical association of individual TCRs with disease status, and machine learning. A later analysis re-examined previously published TCR beta repertoires from hundreds of donors and added high-resolution HLA genotyping to investigate patterns of TCR occurrence. The later analysis used no new phenotypic data to find candidate immune exposures, relying instead on TCR beta sequences and their occurrence across donors. To decide whether each TCR beta V gene segment behaved as functional or pseudogenic, an earlier analysis of nearly 600 of the donors relied on high-throughput TCR beta sequencing. Donor age, sex, ethnicity and CMV serostatus were compiled alongside the repertoire data. In a later genetic analysis, genome-wide SNP genotypes for 398 of the 666 donors were used, and that subset was treated as a discovery cohort. All discovery cohort repertoires had been generated on a single sequencing platform. Both class I and class II loci were covered by HLA typing, at four-digit resolution. Typing coverage differed by locus: A, B, C, DRB1 and DQB1 were typed in roughly 629-630 donors, DQA1 in about 550, DPA1 in some 570, and DPB1 in approximately 450. About five DR-DQ haplotypes were handled as single units for association and clustering, since linkage in the cohort was strong. Across 398 genotyped donors of the cohort, an average of about 240,000 unique TCR beta nucleotide sequences per donor were sequenced, and 15% to 20% of those sequences were non-productive.

The cohort comprised several hundred healthy bone marrow donors. Cohort members were all nominally healthy when sampled, although unrecorded immune exposures were likely present. The donor was CMV seronegative and belonged to the group of 350 to 400 seronegative cohort members. A peripheral blood sample was collected from each donor, and TCR beta sequencing was performed on peripheral blood mononuclear cells. Genomic DNA extraction from the blood cell samples was performed with the Qiagen DNeasy Blood Extraction Kit. The germline V gene provides CDR1 KGHSH and CDR2 LQKENI. The cysteine opens and the phenylalanine closes a CDR3 of 17 amino acids. Only the CDR3 DNA is retained, 51 bases long and in frame from the first base. Ends trimmed: V by 0 bases, J by 8 bases; bases unmatched to a gene: 9. Of note for this clone: Its antigen remains unidentified. No clone much larger than this one lies a single base away; base qualities are absent.

Library preparation was by the immunoSEQ multiplex PCR assay. For the multiplex PCR, a mixture combining 60 forward primers for TCR Vbeta segments and 13 reverse primers for TCR Jbeta segments was used. The CDR3 region of rearranged TCR beta genes was amplified from genomic DNA with a multiplex PCR assay. The amplified TCR beta libraries were sequenced on the Illumina HiSeq System as 87-base-pair reads. The study's own analysis went as follows. A later analysis tallied tens of millions of unique TCR beta chains across the approximately 670 repertoires, and approximately 11 million of those chains were shared by two or more donors. To remove PCR and sequencing errors, raw reads were error-corrected and collapsed into unique sequences using a nearest-neighbor algorithm that merged closely related sequences. CDR3 sequences were aligned to IMGT reference sequences to assign V, D and J gene segments. Each retained sequence needed at least a six-nucleotide match to both a V gene segment and a J gene segment. Rearrangements were classified as productive when the CDR3 lacked stop codons and remained in frame with V and J, and all other rearrangements were classified as non-productive. CDR3 was defined according to IMGT convention as the region running from the second conserved V-encoded cysteine to the conserved J-encoded phenylalanine. Sequences without an unambiguous match to a single V gene segment were excluded from the earlier analysis of 587 of the donors. An earlier analysis of several hundred of the donors classified V segments as functional when productive rearrangements were above 56.7% and as segregating when the standard deviation between donors was above 5%. A statistical classification framework was developed to diagnose cytomegalovirus status using the catalog of TCR beta chain sequences. In a later analysis, TCR nucleotide sequences were compared against IMGT/GENE-DB human TR gene sequences so that V and J genes could be assigned. The TCRdist pipeline was used in a later analysis to assign CDR3 sequences and most-parsimonious VDJ recombination scenarios. A later analysis defined each TCR beta chain by its CDR3 amino acid sequence plus V-gene family, and excluded reads lacking a unique V-gene family. In a later analysis, several hundred highly shared, low-generation-probability nucleotide sequences were removed to address suspected cross-contamination and a sequencing artifact. In a later analysis, a clonal expansion index was calculated for each public chain from normalized within-repertoire ranks of inferred template counts. Generation probabilities in a later analysis came from a VDJ recombination model fitted to out-of-frame rearrangements, and those results were checked against IGoR. In a later analysis, hypergeometric tests were used to score TCR-TCR, TCR-HLA and TCR-CMV co-occurrence, with a repertoire-size bias correction applied to TCR pairs. False discovery rates were estimated in a later analysis by permuting HLA or CMV assignments 20 times. In a later analysis, co-occurring TCRs were grouped using DBSCAN, with TCRdist sequence similarity added in when clustering inside HLA-allele-positive subsets. Co-occurrence clustering excluded repertoires with fewer than 30,000 or more than 120,000 public chains, plus five with anomalous nucleotide sharing. As stored in TCRdb, this immuneACCESS dataset retains in-frame rearrangements with V and J assigned. A fraction of the clones does not appear; measured against another copy, unresolved V genes explain less than half of the discrepancy, and the remainder lacks a known reason. For V, J and clone size, that table is used; D and trimming come from the DNA. This sample holds 55,000 or so clones; almost 85% were observed only once. Approximately 2.8% of the sample lies in the top ten.

Study-wide conclusions, independent of this receptor: The study listed 164 TCR beta chains as associated with cytomegalovirus. A cluster of highly shared sequence variants was judged likely to represent a technical artifact of the sequencing pipeline. A later genetic analysis reported fewer N-insertions in productive TCRs among donors in an Asian-associated ancestry cluster than the approximately 670-donor mean. CMV serostatus was the only immune exposure information available for the cohort. Because the 87-base-pair reads could not distinguish some IMGT-functional V segments, including TRBV6-2 and TRBV6-3, those segments were excluded. According to a later analysis, most CMV-associated TCR beta chains appeared to be HLA-restricted, and the HLA associations seemed to be driven largely by CMV exposure. Because counts were too low, seventeen rarely observed V segments, including chromosome 9 orphons, were excluded from the earlier analysis of under 650 of the donors. The classifier was reported to diagnose cytomegalovirus status with high specificity and sensitivity in both the original and validation cohorts. Roughly uniform sequencing depth across donors was assumed in presence/absence analyses, although this assumption may not hold. A later analysis associated 16,951 TCR beta sequences with specific HLA alleles at a false discovery rate of 0.05. Only TCR beta chains were sequenced in this cohort, and the absence of alpha or paired-chain data limited detectable features. Correlated functional status among segregating V segments might reflect linkage disequilibrium, but an unknown experimental factor could not be ruled out. It was suggested by the authors that the approach could potentially be generalized to other disease states and immunological phenotypes. V-gene and J-gene trimming of TCR beta chains was associated with a missense DCLRE1C variant in a later genetic analysis, and the association was replicated in an independent cohort. In a later analysis, the rate of TCR association differed among HLA loci, with DRB1 alleles having the most associated TCRs and HLA-C alleles having the fewest. Compared with equally common non-associated chains, HLA-associated TCR beta chains in a later analysis were more clonally expanded and had lower generation probabilities. A further reported finding was that TCR beta sequences accurately predicted the HLA-A and HLA-B alleles for most subjects in the first cohort. A few of the identified cytomegalovirus-associated TCR beta chains were confirmed in vitro to be specific for cytomegalovirus antigens. Because HLA typing was unavailable for some donors at each locus, only the typed subset was used in association tests. According to a later analysis, parvovirus B19, influenza, CMV and Epstein-Barr virus appeared linked to several top co-occurrence clusters. In an earlier analysis of some 500 of the donors, most TCR beta V segments appeared in productive rearrangements about 87% or about 30% of the time, broadly matching IMGT annotations. Strong co-occurrence of HLA alleles, especially DR and DQ, made assigning TCR associations to individual alleles difficult. Across donors, most TCR sequences were observed very rarely, whereas some public TCRs were present in many individuals.

The clonotype comes from a man in his fifties in good health and CMV-seronegative. The sample was PBMCs. In this chain, TRBV18 is recombined with TRBJ2-1; TRBD2 lines up with 11 middle nucleotides. The nucleotide sequence reads as follows: TGTGCCAGCTCACCACCTCTTAGCGGGGGGGCCAGCGATGAGCAGTTCTTC. The resulting protein is CASSPPLSGGASDEQFF.